This T cell receptor (beta chain) was profiled in a study of blood T cell repertoires in COVID-19. Background on the study: Acute and convalescent COVID-19 samples came from the United States, Italy and Spain. PBMCs, B-cell-depleted T cells, or T cells were the source of the cDNA or gDNA that made up the material.

The CDR3 covers 14 residues. Losses at the gene ends were 2 bases for V and 6 bases for J; bases not matched to a gene: 2. Germline CDR1 is MDHEN and CDR2 is SYDVKM. Per the original data handling: Reference gene primer amplification in the assay estimated nucleated cell counts. TCRdb's copy holds only in-frame clones and misses some; the assay was immunoSEQ multiplex PCR. V, J and clone size are those of that table, while D and trimming were read from the DNA. The repertoire consists of roughly 360,000 clones, with roughly four fifths occurring once and the leading ten covering more than 0.95%. The origin of this receptor is a human donor with acute or convalescent COVID-19. The donor label of this sample is uncertain. The rearrangement links TRBV28 to TRBJ1-1, with TRBD1 identical over 11 bases. Source material: peripheral blood. The CDR3 nucleotides are TGTGCCAGCAGTTTAGGACAGGGGGCCTCTGAAGCTTTCTTT. Its protein product is CASSLGQGASEAFF.